This T cell receptor beta chain was obtained from a study of Ad26.COV2.S vaccination and SARS-CoV-2 variants. Study in general: In the study, Ad26.COV2.S was injected intramuscularly once, or twice 56 days apart.

In germline, CDR1 is MNHEY, CDR2 SVGEGT. The V end lost 2 bases, the J end lost 9 bases, and 11 bases lay between the germline ends. This CDR3 spans 13 amino acids. Sequenced by immunoSEQ multiplex PCR; TCRdb stores in-frame clones only, minus some. The sample includes roughly 510,000 clones, around 88% of them seen just once. The treatment denotes: around 19 received Ad26.COV2.S at low or high dose, single or two shots; 5 received placebo; per-sample allocation not given. The samples were gathered on day 63 after the first injection of vaccine or placebo. This receptor was obtained from a person between 18 and 60 years old who received the Ad26.COV2.S COVID-19 vaccine or a placebo. Sequencing used peripheral blood, obtained in a trial of Ad26.COV2.S vaccine versus placebo. This chain links TRBV6-2 or TRBV6-3 with TRBJ2-1; possibly TRBD2 for D (6 bases). CDR3 protein: CASSYVLGGEQFF. DNA of the CDR3: TGTGCCAGCAGTTACGTTCTCGGGGGTGAGCAGTTCTTC.